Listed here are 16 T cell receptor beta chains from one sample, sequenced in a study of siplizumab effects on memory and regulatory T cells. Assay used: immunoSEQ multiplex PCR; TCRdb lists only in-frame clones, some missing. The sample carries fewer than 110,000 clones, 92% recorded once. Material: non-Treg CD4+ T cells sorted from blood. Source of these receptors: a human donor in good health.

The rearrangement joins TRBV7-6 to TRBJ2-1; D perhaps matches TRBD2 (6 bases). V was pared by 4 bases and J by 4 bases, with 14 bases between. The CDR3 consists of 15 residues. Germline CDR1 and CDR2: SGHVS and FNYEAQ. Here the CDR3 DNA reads TGTGCCAGCAGCTCCCCGGAGGGGAGGTACAATGAGCAGTTCTTC. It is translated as CASSSPEGRYNEQFF.

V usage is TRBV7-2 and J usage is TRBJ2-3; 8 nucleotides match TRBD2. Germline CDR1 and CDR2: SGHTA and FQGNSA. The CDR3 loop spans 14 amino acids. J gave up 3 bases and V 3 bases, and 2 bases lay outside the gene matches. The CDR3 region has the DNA TGTGCCAGCAGCTTCGCTAGCGGGACAGATACGCAGTATTTT. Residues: CASSFASGTDTQYF.

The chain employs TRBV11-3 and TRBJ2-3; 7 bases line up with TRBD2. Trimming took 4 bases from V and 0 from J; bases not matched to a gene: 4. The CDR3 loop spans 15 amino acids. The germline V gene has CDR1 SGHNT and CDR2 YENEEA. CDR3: CASSSSGGSTDTQYF. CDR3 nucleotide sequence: TGTGCCAGCAGCTCTAGCGGAGGGAGCACAGATACGCAGTATTTT.

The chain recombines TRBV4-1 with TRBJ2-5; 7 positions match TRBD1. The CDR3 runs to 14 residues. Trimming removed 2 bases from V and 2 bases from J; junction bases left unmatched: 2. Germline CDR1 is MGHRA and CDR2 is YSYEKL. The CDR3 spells CASSQPGQQETQYF. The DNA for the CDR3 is TGCGCCAGCAGCCAACCGGGACAGCAAGAGACCCAGTACTTC.

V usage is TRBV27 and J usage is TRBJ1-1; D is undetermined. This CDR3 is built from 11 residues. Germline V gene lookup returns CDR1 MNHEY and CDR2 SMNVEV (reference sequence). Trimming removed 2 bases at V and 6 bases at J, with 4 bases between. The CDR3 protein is CASSLGAEAFF. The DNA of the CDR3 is TGTGCCAGCAGTTTAGGGGCTGAAGCTTTCTTT.

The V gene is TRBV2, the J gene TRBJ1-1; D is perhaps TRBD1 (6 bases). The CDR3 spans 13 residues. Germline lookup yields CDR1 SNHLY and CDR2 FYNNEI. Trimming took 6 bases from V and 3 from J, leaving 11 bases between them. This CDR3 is CASRATGYTEAFF. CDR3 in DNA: TGTGCCAGCAGGGCTACAGGGTACACTGAAGCTTTCTTT.

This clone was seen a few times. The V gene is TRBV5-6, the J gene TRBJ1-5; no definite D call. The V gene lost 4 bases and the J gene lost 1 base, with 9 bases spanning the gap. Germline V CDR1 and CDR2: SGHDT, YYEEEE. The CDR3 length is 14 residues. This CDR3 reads CASSVVGSNQPQHF. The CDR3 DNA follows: TGTGCCAGCAGCGTAGTCGGGAGCAATCAGCCCCAGCATTTT.

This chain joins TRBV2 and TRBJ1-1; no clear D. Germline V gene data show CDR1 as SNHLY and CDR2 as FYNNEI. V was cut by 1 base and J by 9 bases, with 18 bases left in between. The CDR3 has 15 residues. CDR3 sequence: CASSEGTMTGIKAFF. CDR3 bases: TGTGCCAGCAGTGAAGGAACGATGACGGGGATCAAAGCTTTCTTT.

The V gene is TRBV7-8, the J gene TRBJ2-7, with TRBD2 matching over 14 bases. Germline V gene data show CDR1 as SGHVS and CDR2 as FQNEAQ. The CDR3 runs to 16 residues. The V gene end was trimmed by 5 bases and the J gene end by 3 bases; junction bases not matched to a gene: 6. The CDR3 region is CASSAGLAGVGYEQYF. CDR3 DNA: TGTGCCAGCAGCGCGGGACTAGCGGGAGTTGGCTACGAGCAGTACTTC.

This chain's CDR3 is CASTDGDSLYGEQFF. CDR3 DNA sequence: TGTGCCAGCACCGACGGGGACTCCCTCTACGGTGAGCAGTTCTTC. The chain links TRBV6-6 to TRBJ2-1; weak D call: TRBD2 (6 bases). The CDR3 is made up of 15 amino acids. V lost 7 bases to trimming and J lost 9 bases, with 22 bases between them. The V gene's germline CDR1 is MNHNY and CDR2 SVGAGI (reference sequence).

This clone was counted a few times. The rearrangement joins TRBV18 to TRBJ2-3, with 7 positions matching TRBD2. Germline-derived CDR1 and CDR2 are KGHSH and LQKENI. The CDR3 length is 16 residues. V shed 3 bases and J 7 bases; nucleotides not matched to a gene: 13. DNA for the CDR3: TGTGCCAGCTCACCTATGAGCGGGACCTTCCAGCATACGCAGTATTTT. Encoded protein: CASSPMSGTFQHTQYF. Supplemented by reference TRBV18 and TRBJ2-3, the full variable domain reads NAGVMQNPRHLVRRRGQEARLRCSPMKGHSHVYWYRQLPEEGLKFMVYLQKENIIDESGMPKERFSAEFPKEGPSILRIQQVVRGDSAAYFCASSPMSGTFQHTQYFGPGTRLTVL.

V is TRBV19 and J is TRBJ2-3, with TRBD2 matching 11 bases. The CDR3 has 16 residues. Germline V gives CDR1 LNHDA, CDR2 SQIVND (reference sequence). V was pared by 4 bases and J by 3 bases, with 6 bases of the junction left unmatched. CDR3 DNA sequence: TGTGCCAGTAGTAAAACTAGCGGGAGCCCTACAGATACGCAGTATTTT. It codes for CASSKTSGSPTDTQYF.

The CDR3 nucleotides are TGTGCCAGCAGCACCACCTCTGGAAACACCATATATTTT. This gives the protein CASSTTSGNTIYF. The chain employs TRBV21-1 and TRBJ1-3. TRBV21-1 is a known pseudogene. The CDR3 loop spans 13 amino acids.

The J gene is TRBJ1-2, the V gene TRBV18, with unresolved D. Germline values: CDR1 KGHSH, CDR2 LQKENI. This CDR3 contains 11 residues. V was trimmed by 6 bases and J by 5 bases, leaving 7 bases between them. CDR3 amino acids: CASSPKYGYTF. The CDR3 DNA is TGTGCCAGCTCTCCCAAATATGGCTACACCTTC.

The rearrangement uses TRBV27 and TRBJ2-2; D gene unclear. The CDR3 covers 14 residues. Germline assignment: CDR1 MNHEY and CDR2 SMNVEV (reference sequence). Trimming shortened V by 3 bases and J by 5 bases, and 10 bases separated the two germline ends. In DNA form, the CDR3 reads TGTGCCAGCAGTTTTATGGCAGTGACCGGGGAGCTGTTTTTT. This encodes CASSFMAVTGELFF.

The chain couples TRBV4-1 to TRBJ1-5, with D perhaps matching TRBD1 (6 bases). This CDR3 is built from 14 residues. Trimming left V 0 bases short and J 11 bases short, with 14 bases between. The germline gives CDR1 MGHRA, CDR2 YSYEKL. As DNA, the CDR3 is TGCGCCAGCAGCCAAGATGGGGGGCGCGGGGCCCAGCATTTT. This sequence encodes CASSQDGGRGAQHF.